These 20 T cell receptor beta chains came from one sample sequenced in a study of CD4 T cells in relation to SARS-CoV-2 and coronaviruses. Clones were sequenced by immunoSEQ multiplex PCR, and TCRdb holds only the in-frame ones, with some missing. The sample carries 40,000 to 50,000 clones, about 80% recorded once. Antigen specificity for these receptors is unknown. The sample was naive CD4+ T cells from PBMCs, cultured in vitro. Subset given: naive CD4+ T cells isolated by negative enrichment. These receptors were collected from an adult with COVID-19.

This chain uses TRBV4-2 with TRBJ2-1; unclear D gene. The CDR3 is made up of 17 amino acids. Germline loops: CDR1 LGHNA, CDR2 YNFKEQ. Trimming removed 1 base from V and 0 bases from J, with 13 bases in between. The CDR3: CASSQASGGRSYNEQFF. CDR3 DNA: TGTGCCAGCAGCCAAGCCTCGGGTGGTCGCTCCTACAATGAGCAGTTCTTC.

J is TRBJ2-6 and V is TRBV19; 7 bases line up with TRBD2. CDR3 size: 17 residues. Germline V gives CDR1 LNHDA, CDR2 SQIVND (reference sequence). Trimming took 2 bases from V and 2 from J; bases not matched to a gene: 6. CDR3 nucleotide sequence: TGTGCCAGTAGTATACGTCGGGGGAGGGCTGGGGCCAACGTCCTGACTTTC. This sequence encodes CASSIRRGRAGANVLTF. The full variable domain, with the rest looked up from reference TRBV19 and TRBJ2-6, is DGGITQSPKYLFRKEGQNVTLSCEQNLNHDAMYWYRQDPGQGLRLIYYSQIVNDFQKGDIAEGYSVSREKKESFPLTVTSAQKNPTAFYLCASSIRRGRAGANVLTFGAGSRLTVL.

This clone appeared a single time. The CDR3 region is CASRKDRISSYEQYF. The CDR3 DNA reads as TGTGCCAGCAGGAAAGACAGGATAAGCTCCTACGAGCAGTACTTC. The V gene is TRBV2, the J gene TRBJ2-7; the D gene is possibly TRBD1 (6 bases). This CDR3 contains 15 residues. V lost 6 bases to trimming and J lost 0 bases, with 15 bases between them. Germline V gene lookup returns CDR1 SNHLY and CDR2 FYNNEI.

This clone appeared a single time. The chain has TRBV6-6 and TRBJ1-2, with 9 nucleotides matching TRBD1. CDR3 length: 17 amino acids. The germline CDR1 and CDR2 sequences are MNHNY and SVGAGI (reference sequence). V gave up 5 bases and J gave up 0 bases; unmatched junction bases: 10. CDR3 DNA sequence: TGTGCCAGCAGTCTTACGGGGGGACAGGGTCCTAACTATGGCTACACCTTC. This codes for CASSLTGGQGPNYGYTF.

J is TRBJ2-7 and V is TRBV6-6; D call uncertain. V gave up 6 bases and J gave up 4 bases, with 10 bases separating them. Looked up from germline, CDR1 is MNHNY and CDR2 is SVGAGI (reference sequence). This CDR3 has 12 amino acids. The CDR3 nucleotides are TGTGCCAGCAGGAAAACCAGATACGAGCAGTACTTC. Translated: CASRKTRYEQYF.

The gene calls are TRBV28 and TRBJ1-4; D possibly corresponds to TRBD1 (5 bases). The CDR3 has 16 residues. Trimming stripped 8 bases from V and 11 bases from J, with 27 bases between. Germline CDR1 is MDHEN and CDR2 is SYDVKM. CDR3 coding DNA: TGTGCCAGCTGCTCGGTGGCTCAGGGAAACCCCGGGAAACTGTTTTTT. As protein: CASCSVAQGNPGKLFF.

V and J are TRBV25-1 and TRBJ2-5; D remains ambiguous. The V end lost 0 bases, the J end lost 5 bases, and 7 bases lay between the germline ends. The CDR3 has 13 residues. Germline V lookup: CDR1 MGHDK, CDR2 SYGVNS. Written as DNA, the CDR3 is TGTGCCAGCAGTGAATATGGTTCTGAGACCCAGTACTTC. Protein product: CASSEYGSETQYF. Looking up the rest from reference TRBV25-1 and TRBJ2-5 gives the full variable domain: EADIYQTPRYLVIGTGKKITLECSQTMGHDKMYWYQQDPGMELHLIHYSYGVNSTEKGDLSSESTVSRIRTEHFPLTLESARPSHTSQYLCASSEYGSETQYFGPGTRLLVL.

In its sample, this clone was seen a few times. Other DNA sequences of this sample code for an identical CDR3. The rearrangement links TRBV2 to TRBJ2-1, with D unresolved. The CDR3 covers 11 residues. The V end lost 4 bases, the J end lost 4 bases, and 2 bases lay between the germline ends. CDR1 is SNHLY and CDR2 is FYNNEI in the germline V gene. CDR3 in amino acids: CASSVYNEQFF. CDR3 nucleotides: TGTGCCAGCAGTGTATACAATGAGCAGTTCTTC.

This chain joins TRBV4-1 and TRBJ1-5; the D gene is possibly TRBD1 (6 bases). Germline CDR1 MGHRA, CDR2 YSYEKL. The CDR3 covers 16 residues. V was shortened by 6 bases and J by 2 bases, with 17 bases between the two germline ends. This CDR3 is CASSLAQGMGNQPQHF. DNA of the CDR3: TGCGCCAGCAGTCTAGCACAGGGAATGGGCAATCAGCCCCAGCATTTT.

The chain couples TRBV24-1 to TRBJ2-1, with TRBD2 matching 7 bases. J lost 4 bases, V lost 5 bases, and 4 bases had no gene match. This CDR3 contains 14 residues. Germline lookup yields CDR1 KGHDR and CDR2 SFDVKD. CDR3 amino acids: CATSGAGVYNEQFF. The CDR3 DNA sequence: TGTGCCACCAGTGGGGCGGGGGTATACAATGAGCAGTTCTTC.

The chain employs TRBV7-3 and TRBJ2-2; D unclear. Germline-derived CDR1 and CDR2 are SGHTA and FQGTGA. The CDR3 length is 16 residues. V was clipped by 3 bases and J by 4 bases, with 15 bases between them. CDR3 in DNA: TGTGCCAGCAGCTTTCTAGGCGCCCCGGGCACCGGGGAGCTGTTTTTT. Encoded protein: CASSFLGAPGTGELFF.

V gene TRBV18 combines with J gene TRBJ2-3, with TRBD2 identical over 7 bases. CDR3 length: 15 amino acids. The V gene end was trimmed by 3 bases and the J gene end by 1 base; junction bases not matched to a gene: 4. Germline CDR1 KGHSH, CDR2 LQKENI. Here the CDR3 reads CASSPGTTGTDTQYF. In DNA form, the CDR3 reads TGTGCCAGCTCACCGGGGACTACAGGCACAGATACGCAGTATTTT.

The chain carries TRBV9 and TRBJ2-1, with 10 bases matching TRBD2. The CDR3 extends over 17 amino acids. Germline V CDR1 and CDR2: SGDLS, YYNGEE. The trim removed 0 bases at V and 5 bases at J, leaving 8 bases unmatched. The CDR3 nucleotides read TGTGCCAGCAGCGTAGCTACATGGACTAGCGGTGACAATGAGCAGTTCTTC. This codes for CASSVATWTSGDNEQFF.

V gene TRBV2 combines with J gene TRBJ2-5; D is unresolved. V lost 1 base and J 3 bases, leaving 0 bases between the germline ends. The CDR3 totals 11 residues. Per the germline V gene, CDR1 is SNHLY and CDR2 is FYNNEI. The CDR3 spells CASSEEETQYF. The CDR3 coding sequence is TGTGCCAGCAGTGAAGAAGAGACCCAGTACTTC.

J is TRBJ2-1 and V is TRBV6-5; 7 nucleotides agree with TRBD1. Germline V gene lookup returns CDR1 MNHEY and CDR2 SVGAGI. J lost 2 bases, V lost 7 bases, and 5 bases had no gene match. This CDR3 spans 14 amino acids. CDR3 coding DNA: TGTGCCAGCAATCCAGGACAGGCCTACAATGAGCAGTTCTTC. Its translation: CASNPGQAYNEQFF.

This chain links TRBV28 with TRBJ2-2, with a tentative D call TRBD1 (5 bases). The germline V and J ends were trimmed by 3 bases and 1 base, with 9 bases remaining between them. The CDR3 is 15 residues long. Germline V gene lookup returns CDR1 MDHEN and CDR2 SYDVKM. This CDR3 is CASSFVTENTGELFF. For the CDR3, the DNA is TGTGCCAGCAGTTTCGTGACAGAGAACACCGGGGAGCTGTTTTTT.

The chain links TRBV18 to TRBJ2-3, with TRBD1 matching over 7 bases. V lost 6 bases and J lost 0; bases outside the gene matches: 3. This CDR3 is built from 14 residues. CDR1 and CDR2 from the germline V gene are KGHSH and LQKENI. For the CDR3, the DNA is TGTGCCAGCTCTAACAGGGGAAGCACAGATACGCAGTATTTT. The encoded protein is CASSNRGSTDTQYF.

This chain connects TRBV19 to TRBJ2-1; perhaps TRBD1 as D (5 bases). With 3 bases removed from V and 5 bases from J, the gap between germline ends came to 8 bases. This CDR3 has 13 residues. Germline CDR1 reads LNHDA; CDR2 reads SQIVND (reference sequence). CDR3 residues: CASSIRQNNEQFF. As DNA, the CDR3 is TGTGCCAGTAGTATTCGACAGAACAATGAGCAGTTCTTC.

The gene calls are TRBV5-1 and TRBJ2-7; D possibly corresponds to TRBD1 (9 bases). In germline, CDR1 is SGHRS, CDR2 YFSETQ. The CDR3 covers 16 residues. Trimming pared 4 bases from V and 5 bases from J, leaving 22 bases between. CDR3 DNA: TGCGCCAGCAGCCGTACGGGGGGGACAGGGAGCAACGAGCAGTACTTC. Translated: CASSRTGGTGSNEQYF.

The CDR3 loop is CASIKGMLQETQYF. Written as DNA, the CDR3 is TGTGCCAGCATTAAGGGGATGCTGCAAGAGACCCAGTACTTC. The J gene is TRBJ2-5, the V gene TRBV6-5; D is possibly TRBD1 (5 bases). CDR1 and CDR2 from the germline V gene are MNHEY and SVGAGI. CDR3 length: 14 amino acids. V shed 7 bases and J shed 2 bases, with 14 bases lying between them.